The sequence of this T cell receptor (beta chain) was determined in a study of T cell responses to AZD1222 COVID-19 vaccine. Overall study context: Pooling of second doses given at about 4 or about 12 weeks was done.

Between the trimmed V and J ends, which lost 1 base and 1 base, there was a span of 5 bases. The CDR3 loop spans 14 amino acids. Germline V gene sequence: CDR1 LGHDT, CDR2 YNNKEL (reference sequence). Here immunoSEQ multiplex PCR was the method, and the copy in TCRdb shows in-frame clones only, minus some. In the table there are some 150,000 clones, 90% of which are singletons. The V and J genes are TRBV3-1 (or the pseudogene TRBV3-2) and TRBJ1-5; unclear D gene. This TCR came from an adult in good health. The sequencing here drew on peripheral blood, taken on day 0 of AZD1222 vaccination. The CDR3 is CASSQGFSNQPQHF. CDR3 DNA: TGTGCCAGCAGCCAAGGGTTCAGCAATCAGCCCCAGCATTTT.